Given below is one T cell receptor (beta chain) in context. Its target is unknown. Germline is not matched at one junction end, which may reflect a read error. These data are taken from a study of cytomegalovirus exposure and HLA in healthy donors. Findings of the study overall: Solely CMV serostatus was available to characterize immune exposure. Previously analyzed data showed that most TCR beta V segments were productive at a frequency of about 87% or about 30%. In a later analysis, across HLA loci, associated TCR counts were highest for DRB1, lowest for HLA-C.

With 60 Vbeta and 13 Jbeta primers, the PCR was carried out. Some clones are missing from TCRdb's copy, which holds only in-frame ones; the method was immunoSEQ multiplex PCR. Here the sample spans about 190,000 clones, 84% being singletons. Input material: PBMCs. The sequence derives from a woman aged 45-65 years in good health and CMV-seropositive.

The CDR3 here is CSSSLAQGAQETQYF. CDR3 DNA: TGTTCCAGCAGCTTGGCGCAGGGGGCCCAAGAGACCCAGTACTTC. This chain joins TRBV7-9 and TRBJ2-5; TRBD1 agrees at 8 bases. The germline CDR1 and CDR2 sequences are SEHNR and FQNEAQ (reference sequence). The CDR3 is 15 residues long.